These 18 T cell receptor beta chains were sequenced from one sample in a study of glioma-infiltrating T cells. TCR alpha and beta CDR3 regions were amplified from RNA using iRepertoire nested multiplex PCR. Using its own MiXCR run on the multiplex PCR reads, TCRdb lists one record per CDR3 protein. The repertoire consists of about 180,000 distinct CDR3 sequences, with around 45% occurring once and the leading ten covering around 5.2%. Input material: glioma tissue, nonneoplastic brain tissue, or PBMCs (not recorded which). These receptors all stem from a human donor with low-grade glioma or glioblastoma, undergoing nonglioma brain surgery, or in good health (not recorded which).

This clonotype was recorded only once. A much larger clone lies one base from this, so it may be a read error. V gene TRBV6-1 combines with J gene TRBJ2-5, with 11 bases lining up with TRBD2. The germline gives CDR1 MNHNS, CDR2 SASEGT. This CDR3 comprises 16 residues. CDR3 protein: CASCPRLAGFQEAQYF. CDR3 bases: TGTGCCAGCTGCCCGCGACTAGCGGGATTTCAAGAGGCCCAGTACTTC.

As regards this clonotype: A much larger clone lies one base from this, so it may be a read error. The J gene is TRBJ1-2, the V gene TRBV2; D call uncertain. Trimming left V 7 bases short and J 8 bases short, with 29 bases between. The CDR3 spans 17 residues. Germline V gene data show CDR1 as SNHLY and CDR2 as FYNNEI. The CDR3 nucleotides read TGTGCCAGCAATAGGAAGAGGGTGAACTCTCGCTATGTCGGCTACACCTTC. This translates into CASNRKRVNSRYVGYTF.

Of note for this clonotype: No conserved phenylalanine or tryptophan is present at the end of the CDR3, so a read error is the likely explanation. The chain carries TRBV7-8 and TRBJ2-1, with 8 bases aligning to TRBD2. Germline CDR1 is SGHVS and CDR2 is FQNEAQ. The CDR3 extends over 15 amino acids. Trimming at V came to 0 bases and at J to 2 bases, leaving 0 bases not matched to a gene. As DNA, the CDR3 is TGTGCCAGCAGCTTAGCGGGACTAGCCTACAATGAGCAGTTCTTA. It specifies CASSLAGLAYNEQFL.

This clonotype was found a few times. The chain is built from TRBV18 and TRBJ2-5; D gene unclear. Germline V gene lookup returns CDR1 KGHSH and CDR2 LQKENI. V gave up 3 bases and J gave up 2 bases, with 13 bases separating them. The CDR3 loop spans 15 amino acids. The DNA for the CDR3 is TGTGCCAGCTCACCGAACCAATACCATCAAGAGACCCAGTACTTC. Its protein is CASSPNQYHQETQYF.

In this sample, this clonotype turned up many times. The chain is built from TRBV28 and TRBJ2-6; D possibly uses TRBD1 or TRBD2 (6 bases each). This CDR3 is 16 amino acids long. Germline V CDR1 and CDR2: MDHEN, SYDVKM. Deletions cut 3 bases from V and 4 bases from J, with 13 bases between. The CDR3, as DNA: TGTGCCAGCAGTTTGTGGGGGGCAGCGGGGGCCAACGTCCTGACTTTC. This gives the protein CASSLWGAAGANVLTF.

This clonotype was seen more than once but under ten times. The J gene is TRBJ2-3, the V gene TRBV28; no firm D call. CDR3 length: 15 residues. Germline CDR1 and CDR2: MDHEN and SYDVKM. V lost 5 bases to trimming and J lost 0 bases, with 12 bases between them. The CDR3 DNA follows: TGTGCCAGCAGTCCATTTAGCAGAAGCACAGATACGCAGTATTTT. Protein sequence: CASSPFSRSTDTQYF. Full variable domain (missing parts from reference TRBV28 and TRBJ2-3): DVKVTQSSRYLVKRTGEKVFLECVQDMDHENMFWYRQDPGLGLRLIYFSYDVKMKEKGDIPEGYSVSREKKERFSLILESASTNQTSMYLCASSPFSRSTDTQYFGPGTRLTVL.

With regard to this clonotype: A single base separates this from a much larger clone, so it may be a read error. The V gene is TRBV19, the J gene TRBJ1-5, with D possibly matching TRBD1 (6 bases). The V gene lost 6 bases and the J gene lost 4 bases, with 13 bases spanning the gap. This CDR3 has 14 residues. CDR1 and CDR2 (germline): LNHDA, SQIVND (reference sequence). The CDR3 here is CASSWTVGNQPQHF. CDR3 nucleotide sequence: TGTGCCAGTAGCTGGACAGTGGGAAATCAGCCCCAGCATTTT. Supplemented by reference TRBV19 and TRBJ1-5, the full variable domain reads DGGITQSPKYLFRKEGQNVTLSCEQNLNHDAMYWYRQDPGQGLRLIYYSQIVNDFQKGDIAEGYSVSREKKESFPLTVTSAQKNPTAFYLCASSWTVGNQPQHFGDGTRLSIL.

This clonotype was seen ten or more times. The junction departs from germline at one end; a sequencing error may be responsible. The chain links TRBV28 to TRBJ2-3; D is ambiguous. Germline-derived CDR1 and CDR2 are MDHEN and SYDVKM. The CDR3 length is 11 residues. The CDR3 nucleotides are TGTACCAGCCTTTACACAGATACGCAGTATTTT. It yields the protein CTSLYTDTQYF.

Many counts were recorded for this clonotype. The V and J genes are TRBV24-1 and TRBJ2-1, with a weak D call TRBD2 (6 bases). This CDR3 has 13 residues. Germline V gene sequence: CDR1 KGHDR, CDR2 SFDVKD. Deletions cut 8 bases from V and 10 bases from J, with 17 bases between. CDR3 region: CATMKGLSREQFF. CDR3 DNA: TGTGCCACCATGAAGGGACTTTCCAGGGAGCAGTTCTTC.

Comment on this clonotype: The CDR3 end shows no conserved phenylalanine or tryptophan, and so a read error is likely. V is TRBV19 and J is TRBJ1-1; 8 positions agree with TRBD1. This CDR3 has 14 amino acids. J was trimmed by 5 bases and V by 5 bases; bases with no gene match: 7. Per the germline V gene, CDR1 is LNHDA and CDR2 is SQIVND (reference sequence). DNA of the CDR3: TGTGCCAGTAGTGCCACAGGGGGAGGTACTGAAGCTTTCCTT. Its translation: CASSATGGGTEAFL.

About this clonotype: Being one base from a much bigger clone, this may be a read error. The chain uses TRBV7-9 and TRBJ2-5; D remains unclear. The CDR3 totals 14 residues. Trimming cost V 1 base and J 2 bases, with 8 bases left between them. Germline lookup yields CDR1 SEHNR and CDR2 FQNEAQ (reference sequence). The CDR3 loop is CASSLEQEQETQYF. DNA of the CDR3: TGTGCCAGCAGCTTAGAGCAGGAACAAGAGACCCAGTACTTC.

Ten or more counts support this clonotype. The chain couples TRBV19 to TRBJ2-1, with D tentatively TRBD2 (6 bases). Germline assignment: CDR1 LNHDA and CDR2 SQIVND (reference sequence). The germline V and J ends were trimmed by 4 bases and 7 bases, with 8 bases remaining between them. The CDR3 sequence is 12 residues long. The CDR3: CASSRRDNEQFF. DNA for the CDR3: TGTGCCAGTAGTAGGCGGGATAATGAGCAGTTCTTC.

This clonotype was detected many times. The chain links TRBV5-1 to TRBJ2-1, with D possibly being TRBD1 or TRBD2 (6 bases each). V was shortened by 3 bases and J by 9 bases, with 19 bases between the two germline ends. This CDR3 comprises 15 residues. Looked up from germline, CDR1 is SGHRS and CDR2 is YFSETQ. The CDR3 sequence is CASSWFGRGGSEQFF. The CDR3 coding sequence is TGCGCCAGCAGCTGGTTCGGGAGAGGGGGTAGTGAGCAGTTCTTC.

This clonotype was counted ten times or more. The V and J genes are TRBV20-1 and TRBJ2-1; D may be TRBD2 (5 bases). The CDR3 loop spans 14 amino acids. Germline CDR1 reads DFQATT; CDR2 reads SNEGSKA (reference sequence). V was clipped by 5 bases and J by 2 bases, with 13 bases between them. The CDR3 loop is CSAYPPGTYNEQFF. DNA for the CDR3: TGCAGTGCTTACCCTCCCGGGACCTACAATGAGCAGTTCTTC.

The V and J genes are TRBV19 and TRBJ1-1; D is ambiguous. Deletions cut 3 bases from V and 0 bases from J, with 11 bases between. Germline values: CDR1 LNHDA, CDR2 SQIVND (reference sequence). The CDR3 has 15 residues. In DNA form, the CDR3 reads TGTGCCAGTAGTATTGAGGCACGTTTGAACACTGAAGCTTTCTTT. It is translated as CASSIEARLNTEAFF.

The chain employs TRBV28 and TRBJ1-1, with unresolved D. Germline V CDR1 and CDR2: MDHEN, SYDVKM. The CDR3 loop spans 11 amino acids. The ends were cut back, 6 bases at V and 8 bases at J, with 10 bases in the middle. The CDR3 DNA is TGTGCCAGCAGGACTTTGCTCGAAGCTTTCTTT. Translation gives CASRTLLEAFF.

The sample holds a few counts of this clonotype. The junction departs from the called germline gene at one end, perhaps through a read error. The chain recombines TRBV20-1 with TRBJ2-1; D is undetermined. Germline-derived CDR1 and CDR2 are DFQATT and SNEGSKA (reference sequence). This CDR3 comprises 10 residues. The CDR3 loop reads CGARYNEQFF. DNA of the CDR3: TGCGGTGCTAGATATAATGAGCAGTTCTTC.

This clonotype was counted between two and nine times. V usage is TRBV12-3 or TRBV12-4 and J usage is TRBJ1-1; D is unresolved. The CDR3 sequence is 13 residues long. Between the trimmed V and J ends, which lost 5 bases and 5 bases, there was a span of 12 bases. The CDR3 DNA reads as TGTGCCAGCAGTCCACAACTGAGGACTGAAGCTTTCTTT. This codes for CASSPQLRTEAFF.